Listed here are 5 T cell receptor beta chains from one sample, sequenced in a study of cytomegalovirus exposure and HLA in healthy donors. The PCR made use of 60 Vbeta and 13 Jbeta primers. The repertoire was sequenced with immunoSEQ multiplex PCR; TCRdb's copy has only in-frame clones and lacks some. Among 150,000 to 200,000 clones listed, 80% to 90% were seen once. The sequenced sample consisted of PBMCs. These TCRs come from a woman aged 18-30 years in good health and CMV-seropositive.

This clone was seen more than once but under ten times. The junction departs from the called germline gene at one end, perhaps through a read error. The chain joins TRBV7-9 to TRBJ1-2, with D perhaps TRBD1 (6 bases). The CDR3 has 15 residues. The germline V gene has CDR1 SEHNR and CDR2 FQNEAQ (reference sequence). CDR3 sequence reads: CSSSSPAGERNGYTF. The CDR3 DNA sequence: TGTTCCAGCAGCTCCCCGGCAGGGGAGCGCAATGGCTACACCTTC.

V usage is TRBV6-1 and J usage is TRBJ2-1; D is possibly TRBD2 (6 bases). The V gene lost 5 bases and the J gene lost 13 bases, with 12 bases spanning the gap. There are 11 residues in the CDR3. The germline CDR1 and CDR2 sequences are MNHNS and SASEGT. For the CDR3, the DNA is TGTGCCAGCAGTCCCGGGGGAACCCAGTTCTTC. This encodes CASSPGGTQFF.

This sequence joins TRBV9 and TRBJ2-5; TRBD1 is a possible D gene (5 bases). V dropped 0 bases and J dropped 0 bases, with 15 bases sitting between them. The germline V gene has CDR1 SGDLS and CDR2 YYNGEE. There are 17 residues in the CDR3. The CDR3 bases are TGTGCCAGCAGCGTAGCTACCATCCAGGGCAACCAAGAGACCCAGTACTTC. It encodes CASSVATIQGNQETQYF.

With respect to this clone: Relative to the germline gene, one junction end is altered; a read error may explain this. The chain combines TRBV7-8 with TRBJ1-6; TRBD1 matches at 9 bases. This CDR3 has 16 residues. The germline V gene encodes CDR1 SGHVS and CDR2 FQNEAQ. The CDR3 DNA sequence: TGTGCCAGCAGCCACAGGATGGGACAGGGTAATCCACCCCTCCACTTT. This codes for CASSHRMGQGNPPLHF.

This clone was seen a handful of times. The chain joins TRBV19 to TRBJ2-1; D not resolved. There are 15 residues in the CDR3. V was trimmed by 4 bases and J by 6 bases, leaving 16 bases between them. The germline V gene has CDR1 LNHDA and CDR2 SQIVND (reference sequence). Here the CDR3 reads CASSSESNWSNEQFF. DNA for the CDR3: TGTGCCAGTAGTAGCGAGAGTAATTGGAGCAATGAGCAGTTCTTC.